This record covers a single T cell receptor beta chain. A few counts support this clone. Its antigen is unknown. Per-nucleotide qualities are absent, and no much larger clonotype sits a single base away. This sample is drawn from a study of cytomegalovirus exposure and HLA in healthy donors (dated by TCRdb to 2017 to 2019). Regarding the study in general: An earlier analysis of fewer than 750 of the donors reported roughly 300 Gb of sequence data and 95 million to 130 million unique TCR beta sequences obtained from 150 million to 200 million T cells. An early release that covered about 640 HLA-typed donors contained approximately 320 gigabases of sequencing data and roughly 84 million unique TCR sequences. Of the roughly 400 genotyped donors, over 65% fell in the genetic ancestry cluster associated with self-reported Caucasian donors. The study aimed to test whether cataloging public T cell receptors could reveal signatures of past pathogen exposure. The study used immunosequencing to profile the T cell repertoires of around 600 subjects and linked those repertoires to cytomegalovirus serostatus. Along with the approximately 600-subject first cohort, a separate validation cohort of around 110 different subjects was used. The study combined high-throughput TCR immunosequencing, statistical association of individual TCRs with disease status, and machine learning to predict cytomegalovirus infection status. A later analysis re-analyzed previously published TCR beta repertoires from 660 or so donors and added high-resolution HLA genotyping to study TCR occurrence patterns. Rather than drawing on any new phenotypic data, the later analysis identified candidate immune exposures from TCR beta sequences and the way those sequences occurred across donors. In an earlier analysis of 500 to 650 of the donors, high-throughput TCR beta sequencing was used to judge whether each TCR beta V gene segment behaved as functional or pseudogenic. Alongside the repertoire data, information on donor age, sex, ethnicity and CMV serostatus was compiled. A later genetic analysis took genome-wide SNP genotypes for about three fifths of the 666 donors and used that subset as a discovery cohort. Every discovery cohort repertoire had been produced on one sequencing platform. Both class I and class II loci were covered by HLA typing, at four-digit resolution. Typing coverage varied by locus: about 620-630 donors for A, B, C, DRB1 and DQB1; roughly 510 for DQA1; 600 to 610 for DPA1; roughly 450 for DPB1. Several DR-DQ haplotypes were treated as single units for association and clustering because of strong linkage in the cohort. Among several hundred genotyped donors of the cohort, an average of around 240,000 unique TCR beta nucleotide sequences was sequenced per donor, of which 15% to 20% were non-productive. What the authors observed across the whole study: In the study, about 150 TCR beta chains were listed as associated with cytomegalovirus. Correlated functional status among segregating V segments might be attributable to linkage disequilibrium, but an unknown experimental factor could not be ruled out. In an earlier analysis of some 640 of the donors, most TCR beta V segments were observed in productive rearrangements about 90% or about 30% of the time, broadly matching IMGT annotations. In a later analysis, about 16,000 TCR beta sequences were associated with specific HLA alleles at a false discovery rate of 0.05. According to the authors, the approach could potentially be generalized to other disease states and immunological phenotypes. In this cohort, only TCR beta chains were sequenced, and detectable features were limited by the absence of alpha or paired-chain data. A later analysis found that HLA-associated TCR beta chains were more clonally expanded and had lower generation probabilities than equally common non-associated chains. Cytomegalovirus status was reported to be diagnosed by the classifier with high specificity and sensitivity in both the original and validation cohorts. When HLA alleles, especially DR and DQ, strongly co-occurred, TCR associations were difficult to assign to individual alleles. In a later genetic analysis, fewer N-insertions in productive TCRs were reported among donors in an Asian-associated ancestry cluster than the approximately 670-donor mean. While some public TCRs were present in many individuals, most TCR sequences turned up only very rarely across donors. Because HLA typing was missing for some donors at each locus, association tests included only the typed subset. A few of the identified cytomegalovirus-associated TCR beta chains were confirmed in vitro to be specific for cytomegalovirus antigens. Immune exposure information for the cohort was limited to CMV serostatus. A further reported finding was that TCR beta sequences accurately predicted the HLA-A and HLA-B alleles for most subjects in the first cohort. According to a later analysis, parvovirus B19, influenza, CMV and Epstein-Barr virus appeared linked to several top co-occurrence clusters. An association between a missense DCLRE1C variant and V-gene and J-gene trimming of TCR beta chains was found in a later genetic analysis and replicated in an independent cohort. In a later analysis, most CMV-associated TCR beta chains were found to appear HLA-restricted, with HLA associations seemingly driven largely by CMV exposure. According to a later analysis, TCR association rates differed among HLA loci, with DRB1 alleles showing the most associated TCRs and HLA-C alleles showing the fewest. Sequencing depth was assumed to be roughly uniform across donors in the presence/absence analyses, though that assumption may not hold. The earlier analysis of about 600 of the donors excluded roughly 17 rarely observed V segments, including chromosome 9 orphons, because counts were too low. A cluster of highly shared sequence variants was judged likely to represent a technical artifact of the sequencing pipeline.

Libraries were constructed by the immunoSEQ multiplex PCR assay. For the multiplex PCR, a mixture combining 60 forward primers for TCR Vbeta segments and 13 reverse primers for TCR Jbeta segments was used. The CDR3 region of rearranged TCR beta genes was amplified from genomic DNA by a multiplex PCR assay. Amplified TCR beta libraries were sequenced as 87-base-pair reads on the Illumina HiSeq System. On the study's bioinformatics: A later analysis counted tens of millions of unique TCR beta chains across the 690 or so repertoires, and 9.5 million to 11 million of these chains were shared by at least two donors. A nearest-neighbor algorithm error-corrected the raw reads and collapsed the reads into unique sequences, merging closely related sequences to remove PCR and sequencing errors. CDR3 sequences were aligned to IMGT reference sequences to assign V, D and J gene segments. For a sequence to be retained, a match of at least six nucleotides was required to both a V gene segment and a J gene segment. A rearrangement was called productive if the CDR3 had no stop codons and remained in frame with V and J, and every other rearrangement was called non-productive. CDR3 was defined according to IMGT convention as the region running from the second conserved V-encoded cysteine to the conserved J-encoded phenylalanine. The earlier analysis of about 620 of the donors excluded sequences that lacked an unambiguous match to a single V gene segment. An earlier analysis of 450 to 650 of the donors called V segments functional above 56.7% productive rearrangements and segregating when the between-donor standard deviation exceeded 5%. To diagnose cytomegalovirus status from the catalog of TCR beta chain sequences, a statistical classification framework was built. In a later analysis, TCR nucleotide sequences were compared against IMGT/GENE-DB human TR gene sequences so that V and J genes could be assigned. In a later analysis, CDR3 sequences and most-parsimonious VDJ recombination scenarios were assigned using the TCRdist pipeline. In a later analysis, every TCR beta chain was defined by the combination of its CDR3 amino acid sequence and its V-gene family, and reads without a unique V-gene family were dropped. In a later analysis, nearly 600 highly shared, low-generation-probability nucleotide sequences were removed to address suspected cross-contamination and a sequencing artifact. In a later analysis, a clonal expansion index was calculated for each public chain from normalized within-repertoire ranks of inferred template counts. A later analysis computed generation probabilities with a VDJ recombination model fitted to out-of-frame rearrangements, and checked the results against IGoR. Hypergeometric tests were used in a later analysis to score TCR-TCR, TCR-HLA and TCR-CMV co-occurrence, with a repertoire-size bias correction applied to the TCR pairs. A later analysis estimated false discovery rates by permuting HLA or CMV assignments 20 times. In a later analysis, co-occurring TCRs were grouped using DBSCAN, and TCRdist sequence similarity was added for clustering within HLA-allele-positive subsets. Co-occurrence clustering excluded repertoires with fewer than 30,000 or more than 120,000 public chains, plus five with anomalous nucleotide sharing. In TCRdb, the immuneACCESS table is reduced to in-frame sequences with V and J assigned. These tables do not hold every clone; where another copy was compared, an unresolved V gene accounts for under half, and the others remain unexplained. That table gives V, J and clone size, and the DNA gave D and trimming. The sample profile shows over 200,000 clones; about 84% of them were found once. The ten largest account for 1% to 1.5% of the sample.

The cohort consisted of some 670 healthy bone marrow donors. At the time of sampling, all cohort members were nominally healthy, though unrecorded immune exposures were likely present. CMV serostatus was positive for 289 and negative for about half of the 666 cohort members, and was not recorded for this donor. A peripheral blood sample was collected from each donor, and TCR beta sequencing was performed on peripheral blood mononuclear cells. Genomic DNA was extracted from the blood cell samples with the Qiagen DNeasy Blood Extraction Kit. Sample: PBMCs. The sequence derives from a human donor in good health.

The DNA reads TGTGCCATCAGTGATGTGACAGGGGTAGGGGACATTCAGTACTTC. It codes for CAISDVTGVGDIQYF. Recombination joined TRBV10-3 with TRBJ2-4, and 8 junction bases match TRBD1. The CDR3 runs 15 residues from the cysteine to the phenylalanine. The only DNA kept is the CDR3, 45 bases in frame from the first base. The germline V end is reduced by 3 bases and the J end by 8 bases; junction bases left unmatched: 9. The germline V gene sets CDR1 to ENHRY and CDR2 to SYGVKD.